The clone carrying this T cell receptor (beta chain) was picked up a small number of times. The libraries were made with immunoSEQ v3. Libraries were prepared by immunoSEQ multiplex PCR; TCRdb keeps only in-frame clonotypes and omits some of them. The table includes about 47,000 clones, 65% to 90% detected once. These data originate in a study of TIL therapy for anti-PD-1-resistant metastatic lung cancer. Study as a whole: Median patient age was about 50, ranging about 38-80 years. Most patients had lung adenocarcinoma; a handful of tumors were EGFR-mutant, two ALK-rearranged; half smoked currently or formerly. Tumors carried a median about 1.5 non-synonymous mutations per megabase.

Germline V gene lookup returns CDR1 SGHNT and CDR2 YYREEE (reference sequence). CDR3 size: 17 residues. V trimming: 4 bases; J trimming: 6 bases; junction bases outside the gene matches: 11. This sample's time point: pre-treatment sample, taken before nivolumab and TIL therapy. The gene calls are TRBV5-4 and TRBJ2-2; 11 bases line up with TRBD2. The sequences come from blood, collected at baseline. The sequence was obtained from a person aged 25 to 79 with non-small cell lung cancer. The CDR3 DNA reads TGTGCCAGCAGCCGTATCCTAGCGGGGGGTTTCGCCGGGGAGCTGTTTTTT. Translating gives CASSRILAGGFAGELFF.